This T cell receptor (beta chain) came from a study of molecular identifiers for immune sequencing clone quantification. Background on the study: Replicate RNA from approximately 20,000 or 98,000 naive CD8 T cells formed five aliquots; four were sequenced.

TCR libraries were built in bulk with a published protocol and specific TCR primers. TCRdb re-called the PCR reads through MiXCR, storing one row per CDR3 protein. The repertoire has nearly 8,500 distinct CDR3 sequences, around 33% of them found once; the top ten carry around 5%. Study-level points and caveats: Sizes of clones that are highly expanded could be underestimated (if identical TCR molecules share a barcode). Clones of above 20 RNA copies carried over 98% of effector molecules; in naive cells they carried under 1%.

Turning to this clonotype: Its specificity is not known.

The length of the CDR3 is 14 residues. Per germline, CDR1 LGHDT and CDR2 YNNKEL (reference sequence). Trimming took off 3 bases at V and 1 base at J, with 10 bases between the two ends. The chain has TRBV3-1 and TRBJ2-7; D is uncertain. The sequenced sample consisted of naive CD8+ T cells from blood, with Jurkat cell RNA spiked in. Subset described: FACS-sorted CD8+CD4-CCR7+CD45RA+ naive T cells. The TCR sequence derives from a human donor in good health. Some libraries in this study had Jurkat cell RNA spiked in. CDR3 DNA sequence: TGTGCCAGCAGCCATCTCGACCCGTCCTACGAGCAGTACTTC. Amino acid sequence: CASSHLDPSYEQYF.